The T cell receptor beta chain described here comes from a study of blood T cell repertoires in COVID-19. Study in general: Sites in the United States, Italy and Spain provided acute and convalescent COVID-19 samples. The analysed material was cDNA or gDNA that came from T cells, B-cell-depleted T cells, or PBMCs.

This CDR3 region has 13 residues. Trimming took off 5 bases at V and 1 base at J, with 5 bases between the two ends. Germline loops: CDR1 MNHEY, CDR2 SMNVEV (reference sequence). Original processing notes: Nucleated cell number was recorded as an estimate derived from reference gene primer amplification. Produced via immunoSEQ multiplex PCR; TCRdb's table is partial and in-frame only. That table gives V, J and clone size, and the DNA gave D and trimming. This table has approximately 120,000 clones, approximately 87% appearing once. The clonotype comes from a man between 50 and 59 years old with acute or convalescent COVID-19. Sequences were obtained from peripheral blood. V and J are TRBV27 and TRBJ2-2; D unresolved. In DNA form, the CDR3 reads TGTGCCAGCAGTCCGTGGAACACCGGGGAGCTGTTTTTT. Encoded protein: CASSPWNTGELFF.